The 10 T cell receptor beta chains listed next were all sequenced from one sample in a study of naive and memory T cell subsets (dated by TCRdb to about 2017). Using 3' ligation of a UMI-containing oligonucleotide to TCR cDNA, the study laid out a robust and sensitive protocol to amplify, sequence and analyze TCRs. Libraries were prepared through 5' RACE. The instrument was an Illumina MiSeq. Four rounds of PCR, run with the SP2 primer together with nested alpha and beta constant region primers, were used to amplify the ligated cDNA. The raw public reads went through TCRdb reprocessing: fastp at Q25, MiXCR clone calling, in-frame beta chains kept. Rows merge per CDR3 protein into single entries with the most common DNA and genes. The table for this sample lists 25,000 to 35,000 distinct CDR3 sequences; about a sixth of them were counted only once. 2% to 3% of the sample belongs to the ten largest clones.

The receptors derive from a female donor in good health.

This clonotype was seen repeatedly, ten times or more. The CDR3 loop is CSAGRRGGHSGNTIYF. CDR3 sequence (DNA): TGCAGTGCCGGCCGAAGGGGGGGACACTCTGGAAACACCATATATTTT. This chain joins TRBV20-1 and TRBJ1-3, with D possibly being TRBD1 (6 bases). This CDR3 comprises 16 residues. The V end was cut by 6 bases, the J end by 0 bases, with 18 bases between. Germline V gene lookup returns CDR1 DFQATT and CDR2 SNEGSKA (reference sequence).

This clonotype was found many times. The chain links TRBV12-3 or TRBV12-4 to TRBJ2-1, with TRBD2 matching 8 bases. The trim removed 7 bases at V and 4 bases at J, leaving 6 bases unmatched. This CDR3 spans 14 amino acids. The CDR3 protein is CASIFGGGYNEQFF. The DNA of the CDR3 is TGTGCCAGCATCTTCGGCGGGGGGTACAATGAGCAGTTCTTC.

This clonotype was seen a handful of times. The chain is built from TRBV5-1 and TRBJ2-2; D gene ambiguous. V was cut by 4 bases and J by 0 bases, with 10 bases left in between. The CDR3 runs 15 residues. CDR1 SGHRS and CDR2 YFSETQ come from the germline V gene. DNA of the CDR3: TGCGCCAGCAGCCTTCCGACCACGAACACCGGGGAGCTGTTTTTT. It is translated as CASSLPTTNTGELFF.

The chain carries TRBV12-3 or TRBV12-4 and TRBJ2-3; 13 positions agree with TRBD2. V trimming: 2 bases; J trimming: 14 bases; junction bases outside the gene matches: 7. The CDR3 length is 14 residues. The CDR3 DNA sequence: TGTGCCAGCAGTTTAACTAGCGGGGGGGGATCACGGTATTTT. It yields the protein CASSLTSGGGSRYF.

In this sample, this clonotype turned up a few times. One end of the junction varies from germline; a read error may be responsible. The gene calls are TRBV6-6 and TRBJ1-2, with D unresolved. Germline V gene lookup returns CDR1 MNHNY and CDR2 SVGAGI (reference sequence). The CDR3 length is 13 residues. This CDR3 is CASSYDNSYGDTF. The CDR3 coding sequence is TGTGCCAGCAGTTACGACAACTCCTATGGCGACACCTTC.

The V call is TRBV6-2 or TRBV6-3, the J call TRBJ2-6; no firm D call. Germline V gives CDR1 MNHEY, CDR2 SVGEGT. Trimming removed 3 bases at V and 1 base at J, with 1 base between. The CDR3 sequence is 13 residues long. Here the CDR3 reads CASSYSGANVLTF. CDR3 bases: TGTGCCAGCAGTTATTCTGGGGCCAACGTCCTGACTTTC.

This clonotype has just one count. This clone may be a read error of a much larger clone one base away. The chain is built from TRBV25-1 and TRBJ1-6; D is unresolved. V was clipped by 4 bases and J by 15 bases, with 13 bases between them. Germline CDR1 and CDR2: MGHDK and SYGVNS. This CDR3 has 12 amino acids. The CDR3, as DNA: TGTGCCAGCAGTGTTCCTCTTCAACTCCTCCACTTT. It encodes CASSVPLQLLHF.

This clonotype was detected only a few times. The V gene is TRBV9, the J gene TRBJ1-6; TRBD1 matches 10 bases. The CDR3 contains 18 residues. The V and J ends lost 1 base and 8 bases, in that order; junction bases with no gene match: 12. Germline assignment: CDR1 SGDLS and CDR2 YYNGEE. The CDR3 region is CASSVKGDRGRADSPLHF. The CDR3 nucleotides are TGTGCCAGCAGCGTAAAGGGGGACAGGGGCCGAGCAGATTCACCCCTCCACTTT.

V and J are TRBV6-6 and TRBJ1-2; 11 positions match TRBD1. Germline V gene lookup returns CDR1 MNHNY and CDR2 SVGAGI (reference sequence). The ends lost 4 bases at V and 4 bases at J; junction bases unmatched: 5. This CDR3 spans 15 amino acids. CDR3 sequence reads: CASSFGQGASYGYTF. Here the CDR3 DNA reads TGTGCCAGCAGTTTTGGACAGGGGGCGAGCTATGGCTACACCTTC.

The rearrangement links TRBV29-1 to TRBJ2-1; no clear D. CDR3 size: 12 residues. V shed 3 bases and J shed 4 bases, with 7 bases lying between them. Germline V gene lookup returns CDR1 SQVTM and CDR2 ANQGSEA. CDR3 amino acids: CSVDPGYNEQFF. The CDR3 region has the DNA TGCAGCGTTGACCCGGGTTACAATGAGCAGTTCTTC.